This is a list of T cell receptor beta chains from one sample in a study of blood T cell repertoires in COVID-19. Sequenced by immunoSEQ multiplex PCR; TCRdb stores in-frame clones only, minus some. In the table there are 140,000 to 150,000 clones, 88% of which are singletons. Material: peripheral blood. Receptors originate from a human donor with COVID-19, enrolled during active disease. The donor label of this sample is uncertain. Both conserved end residues are part of each CDR3. Fields, in order: V gene, J gene, clone size, D gene, CDR3 protein, CDR3 DNA. D genes are given only for firm matches. Size is omitted from some rows. Given values are once, few, many or a class for expanded clones.

V: TRBV7-3; J: TRBJ1-6; size: NA; D: TRBD1; CDR3: CASSLRGQGNSPLHF; DNA: TGTGCCAGCAGCTTAAGGGGACAGGGTAATTCACCCCTCCACTTT
V: TRBV5-6; J: TRBJ2-1; size: NA; D: NA; CDR3: CASSFSPGSLSYNEQFF; DNA: TGTGCCAGCAGCTTTTCCCCGGGGAGTCTCTCCTACAATGAGCAGTTCTTC
V: TRBV4-1; J: TRBJ1-2; size: few; D: NA; CDR3: CASSQDPATGYGYTF; DNA: TGCGCCAGCAGCCAAGATCCAGCCACGGGCTATGGCTACACCTTC
V: TRBV28; J: TRBJ2-1; size: NA; D: TRBD2; CDR3: CASSPGGSGARGNEQFF; DNA: TGTGCCAGCAGTCCCGGGGGTAGCGGGGCCCGAGGTAATGAGCAGTTCTTC
V: TRBV5-1; J: TRBJ2-7; size: NA; D: NA; CDR3: CASSLDSNPTYEQYF; DNA: TGCGCCAGCAGCTTAGACTCTAACCCCACCTACGAGCAGTACTTC
V: TRBV7-3; J: TRBJ2-5; size: NA; D: TRBD2; CDR3: CASSPGLAGGPETQYF; DNA: TGTGCCAGCAGCCCCGGACTAGCGGGGGGGCCAGAGACCCAGTACTTC
V: TRBV7-9; J: TRBJ1-1; size: NA; D: NA; CDR3: CASSLASDTEAFF; DNA: TGTGCCAGCAGCTTAGCGTCGGACACTGAAGCTTTCTTT
V: TRBV5-4; J: TRBJ2-7; size: NA; D: TRBD2; CDR3: CASSLPGGSSYEQYF; DNA: TGTGCCAGCAGCTTGCCTGGCGGGAGCTCCTACGAGCAGTACTTC
V: TRBV29-1; J: TRBJ2-1; size: NA; D: NA; CDR3: CSVAITGNYNEQFF; DNA: TGCAGCGTTGCTATCACAGGGAACTACAATGAGCAGTTCTTC
V: TRBV24-1; J: TRBJ2-2; size: once; D: NA; CDR3: CATHGGYTGELFF; DNA: TGTGCCACCCACGGCGGGTACACCGGGGAGCTGTTTTTT
V: TRBV2; J: TRBJ2-5; size: once; D: TRBD1; CDR3: CASSEDRGETQYF; DNA: TGTGCCAGCAGTGAAGACAGGGGAGAGACCCAGTACTTC
V: TRBV4-1; J: TRBJ1-2; size: NA; D: TRBD1; CDR3: CASRQTGRYGYTF; DNA: TGCGCCAGCAGACAGACAGGGAGGTATGGCTACACCTTC
V: TRBV10-3; J: TRBJ2-3; size: NA; D: NA; CDR3: CASHGGDTQYF; DNA: TGTGCCTCCCACGGAGGAGATACGCAGTATTTT
V: TRBV18; J: TRBJ1-1; size: NA; D: TRBD1; CDR3: CASSLDRGTEAFF; DNA: TGTGCCAGCTCACTAGACAGGGGAACTGAAGCTTTCTTT
V: TRBV25-1; J: TRBJ2-3; size: NA; D: TRBD1; CDR3: CASSGSAGTGGGDTQYF; DNA: TGTGCCAGCAGTGGGAGCGCCGGGACAGGGGGGGGAGATACGCAGTATTTT
V: TRBV7-9; J: TRBJ2-5; size: once; D: NA; CDR3: CASSPTGWETQYF; DNA: TGTGCCAGCAGCCCTACAGGGTGGGAGACCCAGTACTTC
V: TRBV11-3; J: TRBJ1-5; size: NA; D: TRBD1; CDR3: CASSSGTGSNQPQHF; DNA: TGTGCCAGCAGCTCCGGGACAGGGAGTAATCAGCCCCAGCATTTT
V: TRBV6-1; J: TRBJ1-5; size: few; D: NA; CDR3: CASSETEQGQPQHF; DNA: TGTGCCAGCAGTGAAACAGAACAGGGTCAGCCCCAGCATTTT
V: TRBV5-4; J: TRBJ1-1; size: NA; D: NA; CDR3: CASTTRQGSGTEAFF; DNA: TGTGCCAGCACCACCCGCCAAGGCTCGGGCACTGAAGCTTTCTTT
V: TRBV11-3; J: TRBJ1-4; size: NA; D: TRBD1; CDR3: CASSLVGVTGVDEKLFF; DNA: TGTGCCAGCAGCTTAGTCGGGGTGACAGGGGTGGATGAAAAACTGTTTTTT
V: TRBV3-1/TRBV3-2; J: TRBJ1-2; size: once; D: TRBD1; CDR3: CASSQDGTGSYGYTF; DNA: TGTGCCAGCAGCCAAGATGGGACAGGGTCCTATGGCTACACCTTC
V: TRBV27; J: TRBJ1-4; size: NA; D: TRBD1; CDR3: CASSLSPGQGATNEKLFF; DNA: TGTGCCAGCAGTTTGTCACCGGGACAGGGAGCAACTAATGAAAAACTGTTTTTT
V: TRBV7-8; J: TRBJ1-1; size: few; D: NA; CDR3: CASSSRRGATEAFF; DNA: TGTGCCAGCAGCTCACGGAGGGGTGCCACTGAAGCTTTCTTT
V: TRBV3-1/TRBV3-2; J: TRBJ1-2; size: NA; D: NA; CDR3: CASSPIEGRAFYGYTF; DNA: TGTGCCAGCAGCCCAATTGAGGGGAGGGCCTTCTATGGCTACACCTTC
V: TRBV6-1; J: TRBJ1-2; size: NA; D: TRBD1; CDR3: CASSDGKGALRGYTF; DNA: TGTGCCAGCAGTGACGGAAAGGGGGCATTGAGGGGCTACACCTTC
V: TRBV19; J: TRBJ1-5; size: NA; D: NA; CDR3: CASSISRTGNQPQHF; DNA: TGTGCCAGTAGTATATCCCGGACTGGCAATCAGCCCCAGCATTTT
V: TRBV10-3; J: TRBJ1-5; size: NA; D: NA; CDR3: CAIRGSQGNQPQHF; DNA: TGTGCCATCAGGGGCTCACAGGGAAATCAGCCCCAGCATTTT
V: TRBV19; J: TRBJ1-2; size: NA; D: NA; CDR3: CASTYDGLYGYTF; DNA: TGTGCCAGTACCTACGACGGACTCTATGGCTACACCTTC
V: TRBV2; J: TRBJ2-7; size: NA; D: TRBD2; CDR3: CASTDLREGEQYF; DNA: TGTGCCAGCACCGATCTGAGGGAGGGCGAGCAGTACTTC
V: TRBV5-5; J: TRBJ1-1; size: NA; D: NA; CDR3: CASSTTGAMNTEAFF; DNA: TGTGCCAGCAGCACGACAGGAGCTATGAACACTGAAGCTTTCTTT
V: TRBV19; J: TRBJ2-4; size: NA; D: NA; CDR3: CASSIAGGSKNIQYF; DNA: TGTGCCAGTAGTATAGCGGGGGGCTCCAAAAACATTCAGTACTTC
V: TRBV13; J: TRBJ1-1; size: NA; D: TRBD1; CDR3: CASSRDRGVINTEAFF; DNA: TGTGCCAGCAGCCGGGACAGGGGTGTTATTAACACTGAAGCTTTCTTT
V: TRBV27; J: TRBJ1-1; size: NA; D: NA; CDR3: CASRGGLGSTEAFF; DNA: TGTGCCAGCAGAGGAGGTCTCGGAAGCACTGAAGCTTTCTTT
V: TRBV10-2; J: TRBJ1-4; size: NA; D: NA; CDR3: CASRGRGEGEKLFF; DNA: TGCGCCAGCAGGGGGAGGGGAGAGGGTGAAAAACTGTTTTTT
V: TRBV29-1; J: TRBJ1-1; size: few; D: NA; CDR3: CSVSGRRDTEAFF; DNA: TGCAGTGTATCAGGAAGGAGGGACACTGAAGCTTTCTTT
V: TRBV4-2; J: TRBJ2-7; size: NA; D: NA; CDR3: CASSPVWSGSRRRSYEQYF; DNA: TGTGCCAGCAGTCCCGTATGGTCTGGGTCCAGGAGGAGGTCCTACGAGCAGTACTTC
V: TRBV13; J: TRBJ1-1; size: once; D: NA; CDR3: CASSLEVVRGNTEAFF; DNA: TGTGCCAGCAGCTTAGAGGTGGTGAGAGGGAACACTGAAGCTTTCTTT
V: TRBV3-1/TRBV3-2; J: TRBJ1-2; size: NA; D: NA; CDR3: CASSQDGGSHIYGYTF; DNA: TGTGCCAGCAGCCAAGATGGAGGGAGCCATATATATGGCTACACCTTC
V: TRBV10-3; J: TRBJ2-7; size: NA; D: TRBD1; CDR3: CAISDIQGDSYEQYF; DNA: TGTGCCATCAGTGATATACAGGGGGATTCCTACGAGCAGTACTTC
V: TRBV29-1; J: TRBJ1-2; size: NA; D: NA; CDR3: CSVDDGYTF; DNA: TGCAGCGTTGACGATGGCTACACCTTC
V: TRBV6-4; J: TRBJ2-1; size: NA; D: TRBD1; CDR3: CASSDSTGVNEQFF; DNA: TGTGCCAGCAGTGACTCGACAGGGGTCAATGAGCAGTTCTTC
V: TRBV19; J: TRBJ1-6; size: NA; D: NA; CDR3: CASSVALDNSPLHF; DNA: TGTGCCAGTAGTGTAGCCCTTGATAATTCACCCCTCCACTTT
V: TRBV27; J: TRBJ2-5; size: NA; D: NA; CDR3: CASRLQGNQETQYF; DNA: TGTGCCAGCAGGCTACAGGGAAATCAAGAGACCCAGTACTTC
V: TRBV14; J: TRBJ1-5; size: NA; D: NA; CDR3: CASSQAGRACWGGEPQHF; DNA: TGTGCCAGCAGCCAAGCGGGGCGGGCCTGTTGGGGAGGGGAGCCCCAGCATTTT
V: TRBV6-1; J: TRBJ2-2; size: NA; D: TRBD2; CDR3: CASSERGGLEPGELFF; DNA: TGTGCCAGCAGTGAACGTGGAGGACTAGAGCCCGGGGAGCTGTTTTTT
V: TRBV4-1; J: TRBJ2-7; size: NA; D: NA; CDR3: CASSPQWGETYEQYF; DNA: TGCGCCAGCAGCCCCCAGTGGGGGGAAACCTACGAGCAGTACTTC
V: TRBV29-1; J: TRBJ2-2; size: NA; D: TRBD2; CDR3: CSVKGLAGGTGELFF; DNA: TGCAGCGTTAAAGGACTAGCGGGGGGGACCGGGGAGCTGTTTTTT
V: TRBV11-2; J: TRBJ1-1; size: NA; D: NA; CDR3: CASSLGLILAENTEAFF; DNA: TGTGCCAGCAGCTTAGGCCTTATTCTAGCAGAGAACACTGAAGCTTTCTTT
V: TRBV12-3/TRBV12-4; J: TRBJ2-7; size: NA; D: NA; CDR3: CASSQAAYEQYF; DNA: TGTGCCAGCAGTCAGGCCGCCTACGAGCAGTACTTC
V: TRBV27; J: TRBJ2-1; size: NA; D: TRBD2; CDR3: CASSPLGLDYNEQFF; DNA: TGTGCCAGCAGTCCGCTGGGACTAGACTACAATGAGCAGTTCTTC
V: TRBV19; J: TRBJ1-1; size: NA; D: TRBD1; CDR3: CASTPSLGTGGIEAFF; DNA: TGTGCCAGTACCCCGTCGCTGGGGACAGGGGGCATTGAAGCTTTCTTT
V: TRBV2; J: TRBJ1-3; size: NA; D: TRBD1; CDR3: CASSEQGQTPYSGNTIYF; DNA: TGTGCCAGCAGTGAACAGGGACAGACTCCTTACTCTGGAAACACCATATATTTT
V: TRBV18; J: TRBJ1-1; size: NA; D: TRBD1; CDR3: CASSTGTGLEAFF; DNA: TGTGCCAGCTCAACCGGGACAGGGTTAGAAGCTTTCTTT
V: TRBV18; J: TRBJ1-5; size: NA; D: NA; CDR3: CASSPSSGYDQPQHF; DNA: TGTGCCAGCTCACCATCCTCAGGTTACGATCAGCCCCAGCATTTT
V: TRBV18; J: TRBJ2-7; size: NA; D: NA; CDR3: CASSQGSSYEQYF; DNA: TGTGCCAGCTCACAGGGGTCCTCCTACGAGCAGTACTTC
V: TRBV6-6; J: TRBJ1-5; size: once; D: TRBD1; CDR3: CASSTTGGRQPQHF; DNA: TGTGCCAGCAGTACCACAGGGGGCCGACAGCCCCAGCATTTT
V: TRBV14; J: TRBJ2-1; size: NA; D: TRBD1; CDR3: CASSLTGGGRNEQFF; DNA: TGTGCCAGCAGCCTGACAGGGGGCGGGCGCAATGAGCAGTTCTTC
V: TRBV25-1; J: TRBJ1-1; size: NA; D: NA; CDR3: CASSESISDTKEAFF; DNA: TGTGCCAGCAGTGAATCCATTTCGGACACCAAAGAAGCTTTCTTT
V: TRBV7-2; J: TRBJ1-1; size: NA; D: TRBD1; CDR3: CASSLTGGSNTEAFF; DNA: TGTGCCAGCAGCTTAACAGGGGGCTCGAACACTGAAGCTTTCTTT
V: TRBV28; J: TRBJ1-2; size: NA; D: NA; CDR3: CASSGAGEANYGYTF; DNA: TGTGCCAGCAGTGGGGCGGGGGAAGCTAACTATGGCTACACCTTC